Sequencing of this TCR beta chain was carried out in a study of vaccination effects on CD4 cells after COVID-19. To note about this clone: Its antigen is not identified.

Pools of viral peptides were used by the ViraFEST assay to expand antigen-specific CD4+ T cells ahead of sequencing. Culturing for around ten days preceded CD4+ T cell isolation. This CDR3 is 14 amino acids long. J gave up 3 bases and V 6 bases, and 6 bases lay outside the gene matches. Germline V gene data show CDR1 as MNHNY and CDR2 as SVGAGI (reference sequence). Clones were read by immunoSEQ multiplex PCR, and TCRdb kept only the in-frame ones, dropping some. Of fewer than 65,000 clones listed, roughly 76% are singletons. Sequences were derived from CD4+ T cells from PBMCs cultured with HCoV-229E spike peptides, sampled before COVID-19 vaccination. This chain links TRBV6-6 with TRBJ2-5, with 8 bases aligning to TRBD2. This sequence was found in a human donor who received a COVID-19 vaccine. CDR3 amino acids: CASSRELAEETQYF. The CDR3, as DNA: TGTGCCAGCAGCCGGGAACTAGCGGAAGAGACCCAGTACTTC.